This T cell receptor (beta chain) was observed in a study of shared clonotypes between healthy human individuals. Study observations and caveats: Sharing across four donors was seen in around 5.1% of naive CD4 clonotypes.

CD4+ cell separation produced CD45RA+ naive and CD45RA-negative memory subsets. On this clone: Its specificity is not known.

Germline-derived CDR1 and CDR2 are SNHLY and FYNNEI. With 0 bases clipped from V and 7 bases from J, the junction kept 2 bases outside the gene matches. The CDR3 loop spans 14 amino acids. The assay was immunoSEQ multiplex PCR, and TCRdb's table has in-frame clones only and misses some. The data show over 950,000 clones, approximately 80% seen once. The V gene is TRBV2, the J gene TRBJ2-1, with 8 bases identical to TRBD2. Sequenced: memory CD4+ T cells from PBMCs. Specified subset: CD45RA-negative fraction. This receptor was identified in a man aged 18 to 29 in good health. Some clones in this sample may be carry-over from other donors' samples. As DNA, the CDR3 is TGTGCCAGCAGTGAAGCGCCTAGCGGGAATGAGCAGTTCTTC. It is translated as CASSEAPSGNEQFF.